A single T cell receptor beta chain is shown here with its context. The genomic DNA of each subset was split evenly across several immunoSEQ plates. For sorted subsets, 150 to 200 ng DNA per replicate equaled approximately 32,000 T cell genomes. Per the original methods: As immunoSEQ supplied junction-only sequences (without quality scores), filtering differed. The data were produced by immunoSEQ multiplex PCR, yet TCRdb's version contains in-frame clones alone and is incomplete. D and trimming were read from the DNA, whereas the V and J calls and clone size are those reported in that table. The sample has roughly 550,000 clones; around 95% are singletons. V lost 4 bases, J lost 0 bases, and 6 bases lay in between. The V gene's germline CDR1 is LGHNA and CDR2 YNFKEQ. This CDR3 is 13 amino acids long. CD45RO negativity and positive selection for CCR7 defined naive CD8 cells, a population that excluded terminally differentiated effector memory CD45RA+ cells.

The data belong to a study of shared clonotypes between healthy human individuals. The TCR sequence derives from a woman aged 25-40 years in good health. The rearrangement joins TRBV4-2 to TRBJ1-1; D remains unclear. Sequenced sample: naive CD8+ T cells sorted from blood. This CDR3 reads CASSPGVNTEAFF. Written as DNA, the CDR3 is TGTGCCAGCAGCCCCGGGGTGAACACTGAAGCTTTCTTT.